This T cell receptor beta chain was observed in a study of T-cell reconstitution after alpha-beta-depleted transplantation in children. Study observations and caveats: Newly made T cells mostly supplied T-cell counts and diversity one year after transplant.

This clonotype was seen at least ten times. What it binds is unknown. Preparation of the TCRbeta library was carried out with unique molecular identifiers. From the PCR reads, TCRdb called clonotypes with MiXCR, one entry per CDR3 protein. This table has 130,000 to 150,000 distinct CDR3 sequences, around 8.5% appearing once. The CDR3 is 14 residues long. V was trimmed by 1 base and J by 7 bases, leaving 16 bases between them. Germline V gene lookup returns CDR1 DFQATT and CDR2 SNEGSKA (reference sequence). The chain links TRBV20-1 to TRBJ1-1, with D uncertain. The material sequenced was PBMCs, mostly from graft donor cells, taken 180 days after TCRalphabeta/CD19-depleted stem cell transplant. This sequence originates from a female patient aged 2-9 years who had a stem cell transplant for congenital amegakaryocytic thrombocytopenia, so the T cells may come from the graft donor. In DNA form, the CDR3 reads TGCAGTGCTAGAGTGCCGAGAGGTTTAGTTGAAGCTTTCTTT. It codes for CSARVPRGLVEAFF.